This T cell receptor (beta chain) was profiled in a study of CD8+ T cells in alopecia areata. Germline assignment: CDR1 SGDLS and CDR2 YYNGEE. Trimming pared 2 bases from V and 7 bases from J, leaving 12 bases between. This CDR3 is built from 13 residues. Regarding this clone: Its matching antigen is unknown.

Sorting of CD4+ and CD8+ T cells was performed on PBMCs. General study findings and limits: Scalp samples also yield sequences of resident alphabeta T cells from normal skin. Affected scalp, especially in alopecia totalis/universalis, had a higher clonality than normal scalp did. Against the mouse data, patients shared TCRs less clearly, possibly for HLA reasons.

RNA was extracted and reverse transcribed into cDNA as the sequencing template. The data were produced by immunoSEQ multiplex PCR, yet TCRdb's version contains in-frame clones alone and is incomplete. The data hold some 200,000 clones, with roughly three fifths observed a single time. The chain employs TRBV9 and TRBJ1-1; D remains unclear. Sequencing was performed on CD8+ T cells sorted from blood. This receptor was obtained from a human donor in good health. The CDR3, as DNA: TGTGCCAGCAGCGTCGGGGAGTCGGGTGAAGCTTTCTTT. Amino acids: CASSVGESGEAFF.